This T cell receptor beta chain was recorded in a study of human CD8 memory T cell subsets. This CDR3 spans 13 amino acids. CDR1 is LNHDA and CDR2 is SQIVND in the germline V gene (reference sequence). The TCR beta sequencing libraries came from UMI-labeled 5' RACE. From the 5' RACE reads, TCRdb lists one entry per CDR3 protein and no DNA. Its listing shows 9,500 to 13,000 distinct CDR3 sequences. This clonotype ranks as medium-sized in terms of frequency. The sequenced sample consisted of CD8+ stem-like memory T cells (TSCM and TCM) sorted from PBMCs. Sample subset: stem-like memory CD8 T cells (TSTEM), CCR7+ PD-1- TIGIT-. The clonotype was recovered from a human donor in good health. The genes are TRBV19 and TRBJ1-2. CDR3 residues: CASSMMAGYGYTF.